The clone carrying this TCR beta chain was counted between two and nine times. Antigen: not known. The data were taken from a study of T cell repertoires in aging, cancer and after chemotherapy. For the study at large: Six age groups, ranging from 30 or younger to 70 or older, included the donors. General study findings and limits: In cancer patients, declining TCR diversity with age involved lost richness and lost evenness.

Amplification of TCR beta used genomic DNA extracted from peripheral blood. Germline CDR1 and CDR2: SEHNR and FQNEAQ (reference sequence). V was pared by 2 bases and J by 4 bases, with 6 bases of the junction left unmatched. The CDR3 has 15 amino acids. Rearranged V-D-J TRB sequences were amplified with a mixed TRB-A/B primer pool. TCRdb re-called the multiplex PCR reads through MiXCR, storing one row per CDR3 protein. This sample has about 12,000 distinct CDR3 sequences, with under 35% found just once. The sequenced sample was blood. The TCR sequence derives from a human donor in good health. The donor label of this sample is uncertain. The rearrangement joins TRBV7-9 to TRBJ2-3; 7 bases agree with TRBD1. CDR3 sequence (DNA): TGTGCCAGCAGCTTACAGGGGGTAAGGGCAGATACGCAGTATTTT. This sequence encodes CASSLQGVRADTQYF.